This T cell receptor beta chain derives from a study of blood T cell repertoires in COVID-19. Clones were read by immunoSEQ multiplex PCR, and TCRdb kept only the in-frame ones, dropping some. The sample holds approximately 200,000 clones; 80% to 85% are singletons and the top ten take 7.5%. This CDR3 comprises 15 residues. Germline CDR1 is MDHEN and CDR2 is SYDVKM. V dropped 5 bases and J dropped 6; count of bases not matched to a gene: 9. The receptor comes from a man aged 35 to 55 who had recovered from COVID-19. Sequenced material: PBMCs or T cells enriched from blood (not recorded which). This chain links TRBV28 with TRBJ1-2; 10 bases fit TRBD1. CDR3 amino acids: CASSRAPGQGDGYTF. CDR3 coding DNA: TGTGCCAGCAGTCGAGCACCAGGACAGGGGGATGGCTACACCTTC.